The source of this T cell receptor beta chain is a study of T cells after yellow fever vaccination. This CDR3 is built from 16 residues. CDR1 is SGDLS, CDR2 YYNGEE, per germline. V lost 1 base and J 4 bases, leaving 16 bases between the germline ends. TCRdb fed the 5' RACE reads into MiXCR, producing one record per CDR3 protein. The repertoire consists of approximately 510,000 distinct CDR3 sequences, with less than 25% occurring once and the leading ten covering less than 20%. The TCR was taken from a man younger than 30 who received the YFV17D yellow fever vaccine. The chain has TRBV9 and TRBJ2-3; D not certain. The sample here was PBMCs, taken roughly 20 days after the first yellow fever vaccination. The CDR3 region is CASSVKSRLFADTQYF. The CDR3 DNA sequence: TGTGCCAGCAGCGTAAAATCCAGGTTGTTCGCAGATACGCAGTATTTT.